This record concerns one T cell receptor (beta chain) sequence. Its antigen is not known. The CDR3 is made up of 15 amino acids. The V gene's germline CDR1 is SNHLY and CDR2 FYNNEI. Trimming cost V 8 bases and J 8 bases, with 22 bases left between them. The primer mix had 60 Vbeta and 13 Jbeta primers. In the authors' workflow: As a later analysis found, there were around 86 million unique TCR beta chains, of which some 9.9 million were shared. Using immunoSEQ multiplex PCR, the repertoire was profiled, and TCRdb retains in-frame clones only, with some absent. That table is the source of V, J and clone size, and D and trimming were worked out from the DNA. The listing records some 110,000 clones. This specimen belongs to a study of cytomegalovirus exposure and HLA in healthy donors. Findings and caveats of the study: In a later analysis, a genetic analysis reported fewer productive-TCR N-insertions in an Asian-associated ancestry cluster than the cohort average. Follow-up analysis seemed to connect common viral pathogens with several of the most significant clusters identified. CMV serostatus alone was available as immune exposure information.

V usage is TRBV2 and J usage is TRBJ2-4; D is perhaps TRBD2 (6 bases). The receptor was derived from a young man in good health and CMV-seronegative. The specimen sequenced was PBMCs. In DNA form, the CDR3 reads TGTGCCAGCTTTAAACGGATACTAGCCGGGGACATTCAGTACTTC. Its protein product is CASFKRILAGDIQYF.